Following are 19 T cell receptor beta chains from one sample sequenced in a study of shared clonotypes between healthy human individuals. Some clones are missing from TCRdb's copy, which holds only in-frame ones; the method was immunoSEQ multiplex PCR. The repertoire holds 2 million to 2.5 million clones, with under 95% as singletons. CD45RO-negative, CCR7-positively selected cells formed the naive CD8 fraction, excluding terminally differentiated effector memory CD45RA+ cells. Sequencing was performed on naive CD8+ T cells from PBMCs. These TCRs come from a man younger than 30 in good health. Some clones in this sample may be carry-over from other donors' samples.

This clone was recorded only once. The chain joins TRBV25-1 to TRBJ1-4; maybe TRBD1 (5 bases). Trimming shortened V by 8 bases and J by 5 bases, and 15 bases separated the two germline ends. The CDR3 is 14 amino acids. Germline V gene data show CDR1 as MGHDK and CDR2 as SYGVNS. Written as DNA, the CDR3 is TGTGCCAGCTCTCTGGGGGGAGGGAATGAAAAACTGTTTTTT. The encoded protein is CASSLGGGNEKLFF.

This clone appeared a few times. The CDR3 region is CASSYMSGTEAFF. The CDR3 coding sequence is TGTGCCAGTAGTTATATGTCGGGCACTGAAGCTTTCTTT. The rearrangement joins TRBV19 to TRBJ1-1; D is unresolved. This CDR3 has 13 residues. The V gene's germline CDR1 is LNHDA and CDR2 SQIVND (reference sequence). The germline V and J ends were trimmed by 5 bases and 4 bases, with 11 bases remaining between them.

The V gene is TRBV7-9, the J gene TRBJ2-2; a weak D match, TRBD2 (5 bases). Germline CDR1 is SEHNR and CDR2 is FQNEAQ (reference sequence). The V end lost 5 bases, the J end lost 7 bases, and 14 bases lay between the germline ends. There are 14 residues in the CDR3. The CDR3 loop reads CASSVGVSIGELFF. As DNA, the CDR3 is TGTGCCAGCAGCGTGGGAGTTTCCATCGGGGAGCTGTTTTTT.

The J gene is TRBJ2-7, the V gene TRBV7-3; 7 bases align to TRBD1. There are 13 residues in the CDR3. Germline lookup yields CDR1 SGHTA and CDR2 FQGTGA. V lost 6 bases and J lost 5; bases outside the gene matches: 7. The CDR3 DNA follows: TGTGCCAGCAGTAAGGGACAGTACCACGAGCAGTACTTC. Its translation is CASSKGQYHEQYF. The whole variable domain, remainder taken from reference TRBV7-3 and TRBJ2-7, is GAGVSQTPSNKVTEKGKYVELRCDPISGHTALYWYRQSLGQGPEFLIYFQGTGAADDSGLPNDRFFAVRPEGSVSTLKIQRTERGDSAVYLCASSKGQYHEQYFGPGTRLTVT.

The chain recombines TRBV9 with TRBJ2-3; 11 bases align to TRBD2. Germline assignment: CDR1 SGDLS and CDR2 YYNGEE. Trimming at V came to 2 bases and at J to 3 bases, leaving 11 bases not matched to a gene. The CDR3 runs 18 residues. The CDR3 protein is CASSVGLAGARGTDTQYF. The DNA of the CDR3 is TGTGCCAGCAGCGTCGGACTAGCGGGTGCTCGTGGAACAGATACGCAGTATTTT.

The chain is built from TRBV9 and TRBJ2-7; D is undetermined. Trimming took 0 bases from V and 7 from J, leaving 8 bases between them. This CDR3 is 12 amino acids long. Germline V gene data show CDR1 as SGDLS and CDR2 as YYNGEE. The CDR3 here is CASSVGTGEQYF. Written as DNA, the CDR3 is TGTGCCAGCAGCGTAGGCACCGGGGAGCAGTACTTC.

This chain joins TRBV28 and TRBJ1-1; D is perhaps TRBD1 (5 bases). Trimming left V 4 bases short and J 2 bases short, with 11 bases between. The CDR3 runs 14 residues. The V gene's germline CDR1 is MDHEN and CDR2 SYDVKM. The CDR3 protein is CASSSYRKNTEAFF. The CDR3 DNA follows: TGTGCCAGCAGTTCCTACAGGAAAAACACTGAAGCTTTCTTT.

The V and J genes are TRBV6-1 and TRBJ2-3; no firm D call. The CDR3 is 15 amino acids. CDR1 and CDR2 (germline): MNHNS, SASEGT. Trimming took 1 base from V and 10 from J, leaving 18 bases between them. DNA of the CDR3: TGTGCCAGCAGTGAAGTTTTATACAGCCAAATTGCGCAGTATTTT. Translation gives CASSEVLYSQIAQYF.

The chain carries TRBV30 and TRBJ2-7, with D maybe TRBD2 (6 bases). The CDR3 is made up of 13 amino acids. Germline values: CDR1 GTSNPN, CDR2 SVGIG (reference sequence). The germline V and J ends were trimmed by 3 bases and 7 bases, with 16 bases remaining between them. The CDR3 sequence: CAWRLGAGVEQYF. The CDR3 coding sequence is TGTGCCTGGAGGTTAGGAGCGGGTGTGGAGCAGTACTTC.

This clone was seen a handful of times. The rearrangement uses TRBV29-1 and TRBJ1-1; no definite D call. The length of the CDR3 is 12 residues. Germline assignment: CDR1 SQVTM and CDR2 ANQGSEA. Trimming stripped 3 bases from V and 6 bases from J, with 11 bases between. The CDR3 DNA follows: TGCAGCGTTGACCCACCTGGCCCTGAAGCTTTCTTT. This translates into CSVDPPGPEAFF.

The chain couples TRBV19 to TRBJ1-2; 7 bases line up with TRBD1. V lost 5 bases and J lost 5; bases outside the gene matches: 5. Germline loops: CDR1 LNHDA, CDR2 SQIVND (reference sequence). This CDR3 has 13 residues. The CDR3 region is CASSDGQAYGYTF. The CDR3 DNA follows: TGTGCCAGTAGTGACGGACAGGCTTATGGCTACACCTTC.

V is TRBV28 and J is TRBJ2-3, with 9 bases that match TRBD2. CDR1 is MDHEN, CDR2 SYDVKM, per germline. CDR3 length: 18 residues. The ends lost 4 bases at V and 1 base at J; junction bases unmatched: 12. CDR3 amino acids: CASSSRLAGWGGTDTQYF. As DNA, the CDR3 is TGTGCCAGCAGTTCTCGCCTAGCGGGGTGGGGAGGCACAGATACGCAGTATTTT.

A note on this clone: Different DNA sequences within this sample yield the same CDR3. The V and J genes are TRBV9 and TRBJ2-7; a weak D match, TRBD1 (6 bases). Trimming took 0 bases from V and 6 from J, leaving 10 bases between them. This CDR3 region has 13 residues. Looked up from germline, CDR1 is SGDLS and CDR2 is YYNGEE. For the CDR3, the DNA is TGTGCCAGCAGCGTAGGGCAGGGGTCCGAGCAGTACTTC. Residues: CASSVGQGSEQYF.

The gene calls are TRBV9 and TRBJ1-2, with a weak D call TRBD1 (6 bases). Germline values: CDR1 SGDLS, CDR2 YYNGEE. The V end was cut by 3 bases, the J end by 7 bases, with 16 bases between. There are 14 residues in the CDR3. Here the CDR3 reads CASSAERTAGGYTF. DNA of the CDR3: TGTGCCAGCAGCGCCGAACGGACAGCGGGTGGCTACACCTTC.

On this clone itself: Other DNA sequences in this specimen translate into the identical CDR3. This sequence joins TRBV2 and TRBJ2-7, with no clear D. The CDR3 runs 12 residues. Germline loops: CDR1 SNHLY, CDR2 FYNNEI. V lost 3 bases and J lost 3, with 6 bases in between. The CDR3 coding sequence is TGTGCCAGCAGTGACTTAGACTACGAGCAGTACTTC. It is translated as CASSDLDYEQYF.

The CDR3 here is CATQSTIRKYF. The CDR3 coding sequence is TGTGCCACCCAGTCCACCATCCGGAAGTATTTT. V and J are TRBV19 and TRBJ2-3, with unresolved D. With 10 bases removed from V and 13 bases from J, the gap between germline ends came to 18 bases. The CDR3 spans 11 residues. Looked up from germline, CDR1 is LNHDA and CDR2 is SQIVND (reference sequence).

This clone was counted once. This sequence joins TRBV4-1 and TRBJ2-1, with D tentatively TRBD1 or TRBD2 (5 bases each). V dropped 3 bases and J dropped 0 bases, with 12 bases sitting between them. CDR1 MGHRA and CDR2 YSYEKL come from the germline V gene. This CDR3 is 16 amino acids long. This chain's CDR3 is CASSHSRENSYNEQFF. CDR3 coding DNA: TGCGCCAGCAGCCACTCCAGGGAGAACTCCTACAATGAGCAGTTCTTC.

V is TRBV4-1 and J is TRBJ1-1; TRBD1 matches at 7 bases. Trimming removed 0 bases from V and 1 base from J; junction bases left unmatched: 5. CDR1 is MGHRA, CDR2 YSYEKL, per germline. The CDR3 has 16 amino acids. CDR3 sequence (DNA): TGCGCCAGCAGCCAAGAGTCGGGACAGCGGAACACTGAAGCTTTCTTT. It encodes CASSQESGQRNTEAFF.

The chain employs TRBV4-1 and TRBJ2-3, with 7 bases lining up with TRBD2. The CDR3 contains 14 residues. Germline V gives CDR1 MGHRA, CDR2 YSYEKL. V was clipped by 4 bases and J by 2 bases; unmatched bases: 3. The CDR3 region is CASSRAGVTDTQYF. Written as DNA, the CDR3 is TGCGCCAGCAGCCGGGCGGGAGTCACAGATACGCAGTATTTT.